These 18 T cell receptor beta chains share one sample of origin, sequenced in a study of beta chain features in type 1 diabetes. The authors reverse transcribed all of the isolated RNA, so sequencing captured expressed TCRB transcripts. Assay: immunoSEQ multiplex PCR; the TCRdb copy retains only in-frame clones and omits some. There are tens of thousands of clones in the sample; about a third occur only once, and 0.35% to 0.45% lies in the top ten. Sequenced input: stem cell memory CD4+ T cells from blood. These receptors all stem from a woman aged 18-35 years in good health.

The genes are TRBV18 and TRBJ1-1; no clear D. Trimming pared 0 bases from V and 4 bases from J, leaving 9 bases between. Per germline, CDR1 KGHSH and CDR2 LQKENI. This CDR3 spans 14 amino acids. The CDR3 region is CASSPPREGTEAFF. DNA for the CDR3: TGTGCCAGCTCACCACCGAGGGAGGGCACTGAAGCTTTCTTT. Based on the CDR3 plus reference TRBV18 and TRBJ1-1, the full variable domain is NAGVMQNPRHLVRRRGQEARLRCSPMKGHSHVYWYRQLPEEGLKFMVYLQKENIIDESGMPKERFSAEFPKEGPSILRIQQVVRGDSAAYFCASSPPREGTEAFFGQGTRLTVV.

This clone was seen a handful of times. The V and J genes are TRBV18 and TRBJ2-1; D is unclear. The V and J ends lost 4 bases and 7 bases respectively, with 5 bases between them. CDR1 and CDR2 (germline): KGHSH, LQKENI. This CDR3 has 11 amino acids. CDR3 in DNA: TGTGCCAGCTCACAACGGAATGAGCAGTTCTTC. The encoded protein is CASSQRNEQFF.

Ten or more counts support this clone. The chain recombines TRBV7-9 with TRBJ2-1; D call uncertain. This CDR3 has 15 residues. Trimming stripped 3 bases from V and 8 bases from J, with 17 bases between. In germline, CDR1 is SEHNR, CDR2 FQNEAQ (reference sequence). CDR3: CASSFRGVGGDEQFF. In nucleotides, the CDR3 is TGTGCCAGCAGCTTTCGCGGAGTAGGTGGCGATGAGCAGTTCTTC.

V is TRBV7-9 and J is TRBJ1-4; TRBD1 is a possible D gene (5 bases). The germline V gene encodes CDR1 SEHNR and CDR2 FQNEAQ (reference sequence). Trimming left V 6 bases short and J 4 bases short, with 15 bases between. There are 15 residues in the CDR3. Here the CDR3 reads CASRKRDSFNEKLFF. The CDR3 nucleotides read TGTGCCAGCAGAAAAAGGGACTCCTTTAATGAAAAACTGTTTTTT.

This clone was observed a few times. The chain carries TRBV12-5 and TRBJ2-1; D is uncertain. This CDR3 has 15 residues. CDR1 LGHNT and CDR2 FRNRAP come from the germline V gene. Trimming removed 5 bases at V and 0 bases at J, with 11 bases between. In DNA form, the CDR3 reads TGTGCTAGTGGTCGCCGACTTAACTCCTACAATGAGCAGTTCTTC. It is translated as CASGRRLNSYNEQFF.

The V and J genes are TRBV7-6 and TRBJ2-5, with D unclear. This CDR3 is 13 amino acids long. The V end was cut by 4 bases, the J end by 5 bases, with 11 bases between. Germline V gene data show CDR1 as SGHVS and CDR2 as FNYEAQ. The CDR3 DNA reads as TGTGCCAGCAGCTCGGCAGGAAGCGAGACCCAGTACTTC. This sequence encodes CASSSAGSETQYF.

The table lists this clone with a few counts. The V gene is TRBV6-5, the J gene TRBJ2-3; D unclear. CDR1 is MNHEY and CDR2 is SVGAGI in the germline V gene. V lost 8 bases and J lost 1, with 16 bases in between. The CDR3 sequence is 15 residues long. The CDR3 protein is CASSSGSWGTDTQYF. Here the CDR3 DNA reads TGTGCCAGCTCCTCGGGTAGTTGGGGCACAGATACGCAGTATTTT.

This rearrangement joins TRBV19 to TRBJ1-1; possibly TRBD1 for D (6 bases). The CDR3 is 14 amino acids. Trimming stripped 1 base from V and 6 bases from J, with 12 bases between. Germline values: CDR1 LNHDA, CDR2 SQIVND (reference sequence). This CDR3 is CASSIGYRDAEAFF. CDR3 bases: TGTGCCAGTAGTATAGGATACAGGGACGCTGAAGCTTTCTTT.

V is TRBV9 and J is TRBJ1-4, with a weak D call TRBD1 (5 bases). The germline V gene has CDR1 SGDLS and CDR2 YYNGEE. This CDR3 contains 14 residues. V was clipped by 4 bases and J by 8 bases, with 15 bases between them. In nucleotides, the CDR3 is TGTGCCAGCAGCTCAACGGCCGGGGGAGAAAAACTGTTTTTT. It translates to CASSSTAGGEKLFF.

The chain employs TRBV27 and TRBJ2-7, with 9 bases lining up with TRBD1. Losses at the gene ends were 7 bases for V and 6 bases for J; bases not matched to a gene: 16. This CDR3 has 16 amino acids. Germline CDR1 is MNHEY and CDR2 is SMNVEV (reference sequence). The CDR3 nucleotides are TGTGCCAGCACCGCCTTCCGGGACAGGGTAACAGTCGAGCAGTACTTC. It translates to CASTAFRDRVTVEQYF.

This clone came up a few times. CDR3 nucleotide sequence: TGTGCCACCAGCAGAGCGGCAGGGCGGGGGTCTGGGGCCAACGTCCTGACTTTC. Translation gives CATSRAAGRGSGANVLTF. The chain joins TRBV15 to TRBJ2-6; 7 bases map to TRBD2. Trimming took 1 base from V and 1 from J; bases not matched to a gene: 7. Germline CDR1 is LNHNV and CDR2 is YYDKDF (reference sequence). The CDR3 is 18 amino acids. Full variable domain (rest looked up from reference TRBV15 and TRBJ2-6): DAMVIQNPRYQVTQFGKPVTLSCSQTLNHNVMYWYQQKSSQAPKLLFHYYDKDFNNEADTPDNFQSRRPNTSFCFLDIRSPGLGDTAMYLCATSRAAGRGSGANVLTFGAGSRLTVL.

The chain combines TRBV4-1 with TRBJ2-1; 13 bases map to TRBD2. The CDR3 consists of 16 residues. Germline trimming cut 5 bases from V and 5 bases from J; bases unmatched to any gene: 6. Germline V gene data show CDR1 as MGHRA and CDR2 as YSYEKL. The CDR3 DNA reads as TGCGCCAGCAGCTCCCGGACTAGCGGGGGAAACAATGAGCAGTTCTTC. Residues: CASSSRTSGGNNEQFF.

With respect to this clone: The sample has other DNA sequences that encode this CDR3 too. The CDR3 nucleotides read TGTGCCAGCAGCTCCCAGGGTAACACTGAAGCTTTCTTT. Translated, it gives CASSSQGNTEAFF. The gene calls are TRBV7-8 and TRBJ1-1; TRBD1 is a possible D gene (5 bases). CDR3 length equals 13 residues. The V end was cut by 4 bases, the J end by 2 bases, with 8 bases between. CDR1 and CDR2 (germline): SGHVS, FQNEAQ.

This clone was seen ten or more times. CDR3 sequence reads: CASRRGGGYEQYF. The CDR3 DNA sequence: TGTGCCAGCCGTAGGGGAGGAGGCTACGAGCAGTACTTC. J is TRBJ2-7 and V is TRBV7-2, with D possibly matching TRBD2 (6 bases). CDR1 is SGHTA, CDR2 FQGNSA, per germline. The CDR3 loop spans 13 amino acids. V shed 8 bases and J shed 3 bases, with 14 bases lying between them. Variable domain in full (rest from reference TRBV7-2 and TRBJ2-7): GAGVSQSPSNKVTEKGKDVELRCDPISGHTALYWYRQSLGQGLEFLIYFQGNSAPDKSGLPSDRFSAERTGGSVSTLTIQRTQQEDSAVYLCASRRGGGYEQYFGPGTRLTVT.

The V gene is TRBV7-6, the J gene TRBJ2-1, with 10 bases aligning to TRBD2. CDR3 length: 16 residues. Germline values: CDR1 SGHVS, CDR2 FNYEAQ. V was pared by 1 base and J by 9 bases, with 9 bases of the junction left unmatched. In nucleotides, the CDR3 is TGTGCCAGCAGCTTAGAGTCAGCGGGAGGGCCAGGTGAGCAGTTCTTC. Encoded protein: CASSLESAGGPGEQFF.

The chain carries TRBV7-2 and TRBJ1-4; D is undetermined. The CDR3 loop spans 15 amino acids. V was cut by 0 bases and J by 0 bases, with 5 bases left in between. Germline V gives CDR1 SGHTA, CDR2 FQGNSA. CDR3 sequence: CASSLAGATNEKLFF. The CDR3 nucleotides read TGTGCCAGCAGCTTAGCCGGGGCAACTAATGAAAAACTGTTTTTT.

This chain links TRBV5-6 with TRBJ2-1; 7 nucleotides agree with TRBD1. J lost 6 bases, V lost 3 bases, and 9 bases had no gene match. The germline CDR1 and CDR2 sequences are SGHDT and YYEEEE. The CDR3 runs 15 residues. CDR3: CASSSQGSLVNEQFF. The CDR3 region has the DNA TGTGCCAGCAGCTCACAGGGGAGTTTGGTCAATGAGCAGTTCTTC.

The sample holds a few counts of this clone. The chain recombines TRBV30 with TRBJ2-7, with 8 bases that match TRBD1. The germline V gene encodes CDR1 GTSNPN and CDR2 SVGIG (reference sequence). The CDR3 length is 15 residues. V was pared by 3 bases and J by 0 bases, with 7 bases of the junction left unmatched. The DNA for the CDR3 is TGTGCCTGGAGAGCAGGGGGCGCCCCCTCCTACGAGCAGTACTTC. Protein product: CAWRAGGAPSYEQYF.